This T cell receptor (beta chain) was obtained from a study of blood T cell repertoires in COVID-19. About the study: The United States, Italy and Spain supplied acute and convalescent COVID-19 samples.

Germline assignment: CDR1 LGHNT and CDR2 FRNRAP. The CDR3 runs to 13 residues. The ends lost 7 bases at V and 6 bases at J; junction bases unmatched: 8. How the authors handled the data: Amplification of reference gene primers provided the estimated nucleated cell counts. The method was immunoSEQ multiplex PCR; TCRdb's version includes in-frame clones alone and lacks a portion of them. V and J calls and clone size come straight from that table; D and trimming were deduced from the DNA. The profile shows about 140,000 clones, approximately 87% of them singletons. Source material: peripheral blood. The chain combines TRBV12-5 with TRBJ1-2; 7 positions agree with TRBD1. The clonotype was recovered from a woman aged 40 to 49 with acute or convalescent COVID-19. Here the CDR3 DNA reads TGTGCTAGTGTTCCGGGAGACAGGGATGGCTACACCTTC. It specifies CASVPGDRDGYTF. The full variable domain, with the rest looked up from reference TRBV12-5 and TRBJ1-2, is DARVTQTPRHKVTEMGQEVTMRCQPILGHNTVFWYRQTMMQGLELLAYFRNRAPLDDSGMPKDRFSAEMPDATLATLKIQPSEPRDSAVYFCASVPGDRDGYTFGSGTRLTVV.